This T cell receptor (beta chain) was documented in a study of shared clonotypes between healthy human individuals. Study-level results: The naive CD4 repertoires of a few donors were compared, and roughly 5% of clonotypes were shared.

V shed 1 base and J 0 bases; nucleotides not matched to a gene: 11. CDR3 length: 18 residues. In germline, CDR1 is SGHVS, CDR2 FQNEAQ. The study ran the assay at deep level. Using immunoSEQ multiplex PCR, the repertoire was profiled, and TCRdb retains in-frame clones only, with some absent. Of around 2.1 million clones detected, roughly 91% appear once; the ten largest clones hold under 2%. Of note for this clone: What it binds is unknown.

Naive-designated CD8 cells lacked CD45RO, were positively enriched for CCR7, and omitted terminally differentiated effector memory CD45RA+ cells. Material: naive CD8+ T cells from PBMCs. The clonotype originates from a man between 18 and 35 years old in good health. Some clones in this sample may be carry-over from other donors' samples. This chain links TRBV7-8 with TRBJ1-1; 7 bases are shared with TRBD1. The CDR3 nucleotides are TGTGCCAGCAGCTTAGTCCTGGGGGACAGCTCATTGAACACTGAAGCTTTCTTT. It encodes CASSLVLGDSSLNTEAFF.